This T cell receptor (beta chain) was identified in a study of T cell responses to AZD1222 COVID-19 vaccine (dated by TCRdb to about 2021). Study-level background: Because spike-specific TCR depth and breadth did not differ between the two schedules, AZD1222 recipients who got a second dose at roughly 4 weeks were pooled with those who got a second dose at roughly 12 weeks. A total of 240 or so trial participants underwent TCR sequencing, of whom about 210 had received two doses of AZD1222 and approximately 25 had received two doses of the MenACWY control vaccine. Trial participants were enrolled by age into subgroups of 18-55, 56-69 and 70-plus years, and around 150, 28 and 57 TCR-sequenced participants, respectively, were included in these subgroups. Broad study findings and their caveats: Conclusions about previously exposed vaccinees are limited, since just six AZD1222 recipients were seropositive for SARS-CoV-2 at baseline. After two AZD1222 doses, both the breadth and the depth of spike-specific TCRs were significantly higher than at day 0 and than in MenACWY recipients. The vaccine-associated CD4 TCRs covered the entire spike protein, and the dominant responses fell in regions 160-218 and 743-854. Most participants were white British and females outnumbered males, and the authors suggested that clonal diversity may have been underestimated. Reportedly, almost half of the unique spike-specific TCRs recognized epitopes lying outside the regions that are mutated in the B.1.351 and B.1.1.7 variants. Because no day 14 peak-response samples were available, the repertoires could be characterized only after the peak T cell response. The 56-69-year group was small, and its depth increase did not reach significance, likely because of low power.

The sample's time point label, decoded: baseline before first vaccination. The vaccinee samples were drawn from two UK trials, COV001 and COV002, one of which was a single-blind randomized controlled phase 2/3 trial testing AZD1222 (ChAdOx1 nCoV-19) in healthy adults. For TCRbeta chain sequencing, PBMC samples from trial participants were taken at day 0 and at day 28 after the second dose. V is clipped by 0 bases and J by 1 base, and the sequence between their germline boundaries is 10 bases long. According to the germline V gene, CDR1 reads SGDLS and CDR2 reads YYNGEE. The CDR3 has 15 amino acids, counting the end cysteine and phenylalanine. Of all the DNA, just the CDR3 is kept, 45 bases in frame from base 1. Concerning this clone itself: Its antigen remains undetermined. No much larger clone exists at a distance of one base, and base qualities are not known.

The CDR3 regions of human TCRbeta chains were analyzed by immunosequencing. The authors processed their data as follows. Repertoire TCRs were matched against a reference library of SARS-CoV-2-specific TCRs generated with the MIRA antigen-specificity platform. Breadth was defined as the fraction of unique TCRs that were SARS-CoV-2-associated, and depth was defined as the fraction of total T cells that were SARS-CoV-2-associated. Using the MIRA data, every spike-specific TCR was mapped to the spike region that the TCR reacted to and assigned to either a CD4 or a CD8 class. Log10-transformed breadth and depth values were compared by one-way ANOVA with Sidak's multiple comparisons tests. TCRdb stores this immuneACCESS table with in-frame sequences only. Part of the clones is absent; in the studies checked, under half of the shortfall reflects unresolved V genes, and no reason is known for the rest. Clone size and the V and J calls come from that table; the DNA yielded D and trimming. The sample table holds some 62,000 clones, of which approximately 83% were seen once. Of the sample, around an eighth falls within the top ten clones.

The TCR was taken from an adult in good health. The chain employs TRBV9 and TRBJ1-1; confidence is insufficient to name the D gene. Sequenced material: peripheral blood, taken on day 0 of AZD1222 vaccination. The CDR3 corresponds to CASSVEPGTNTEAFF. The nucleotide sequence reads TGTGCCAGCAGCGTAGAACCGGGCACGAACACTGAAGCTTTCTTT.